Listed below are T cell receptor beta chains from one sample, sequenced in a study of blood T cell repertoires in COVID-19. Assay: immunoSEQ multiplex PCR; the TCRdb copy retains only in-frame clones and omits some. The sample consists of about 300,000 clones, roughly 90% of them appearing once. Sequencing used PBMCs or T cells enriched from blood (not recorded which). The source is a woman aged 50 to 65 who had been exposed to COVID-19. Each CDR3 is given with its conserved first and last residue. A D gene is named only where the DNA matches it firmly. The size field is filled for only some rows; it gives once, few, many or a size class.

j_call	v_call	d_call	clone_size	cdr3_aa	cdr3_nt
TRBJ1-4	TRBV19	-	-	CASSIRGPNEKLFF	TGTGCCAGTAGTATTCGAGGCCCAAATGAAAAACTGTTTTTT
TRBJ2-7	TRBV3-1/TRBV3-2	-	-	CASTQGGFSSYEQYF	TGTGCCAGCACCCAGGGGGGTTTTAGCTCCTACGAGCAGTACTTC
TRBJ1-2	TRBV5-1	-	-	CASSPEGIGGGYTF	TGCGCCAGCAGCCCGGAGGGGATCGGCGGTGGCTACACCTTC
TRBJ1-2	TRBV10-3	TRBD1	-	CAISERNRDRAYGYTF	TGTGCCATCAGTGAGCGAAACCGGGACAGAGCCTATGGCTACACCTTC
TRBJ2-3	TRBV28	TRBD2	-	CASRVAGAALTDTQYF	TGTGCCAGCAGGGTAGCGGGGGCCGCCCTCACAGATACGCAGTATTTT
TRBJ2-3	TRBV4-1	-	once	CASSQDTLRSTDTQYF	TGCGCCAGCAGCCAAGATACTTTGCGAAGCACAGATACGCAGTATTTT
TRBJ2-3	TRBV5-1	-	-	CASSLPLGATDTQYF	TGCGCCAGCAGCTTACCGCTGGGGGCCACAGATACGCAGTATTTT
TRBJ2-2	TRBV30	TRBD1	-	CAWSSGQATGELFF	TGTGCCTGGAGTAGTGGACAGGCCACCGGGGAGCTGTTTTTT
TRBJ1-2	TRBV6-5	-	few	CASSPLGLLYGYTF	TGTGCCAGCAGTCCCCTGGGACTGCTCTATGGCTACACCTTC
TRBJ1-2	TRBV4-1	TRBD1	-	CASSQGGTGINYGYTF	TGCGCCAGCAGCCAAGGTGGGACAGGGATTAACTATGGCTACACCTTC
TRBJ1-2	TRBV28	TRBD1	-	CASSLTGGGYGYTF	TGTGCCAGCAGTCTCACAGGGGGCGGCTATGGCTACACCTTC
TRBJ2-2	TRBV5-3	TRBD1	-	CARSTVGQGITPGELFF	TGTGCCAGAAGCACTGTAGGACAGGGAATAACACCGGGGGAGCTGTTTTTT
TRBJ2-5	TRBV24-1	TRBD2	-	CATGIAGGAEETQYF	TGTGCCACCGGTATAGCGGGGGGCGCCGAAGAGACCCAGTACTTC
TRBJ1-2	TRBV7-2	-	-	CASSLGGGTIYGYTF	TGTGCCAGCAGCTTAGGGGGGGGGACCATCTATGGCTACACCTTC
TRBJ2-7	TRBV5-5	TRBD1	-	CASSLLRGRGPDYEQYF	TGTGCCAGCAGCTTGCTTAGGGGGCGCGGTCCGGACTACGAGCAGTACTTC
TRBJ2-7	TRBV5-1	TRBD2	-	CASSTSTSGGAYEQYF	TGCGCCAGCAGCACCTCCACTAGCGGGGGCGCTTACGAGCAGTACTTC
TRBJ1-6	TRBV5-4	TRBD1	-	CASSPDRGKFSPLHF	TGTGCCAGCAGCCCGGACAGGGGTAAATTTTCACCCCTCCACTTT
TRBJ2-5	TRBV12-5	TRBD2	-	CASGSSGGTKETQYF	TGTGCTAGTGGATCCAGCGGGGGGACCAAAGAGACCCAGTACTTC
TRBJ1-2	TRBV19	-	-	CASTLLGTGYGYTF	TGTGCCAGTACCCTACTCGGCACAGGGTATGGCTACACCTTC
TRBJ2-2	TRBV6-5	TRBD1	once	CASGQGYTGELFF	TGTGCCAGCGGACAGGGGTACACCGGGGAGCTGTTTTTT
TRBJ2-2	TRBV19	-	-	CASSIAAGKTGELFF	TGTGCCAGTAGTATAGCGGCAGGAAAAACCGGGGAGCTGTTTTTT
TRBJ1-4	TRBV27	TRBD1	-	CASSFQGVNEKLFF	TGTGCCAGCAGTTTTCAGGGGGTGAATGAAAAACTGTTTTTT
TRBJ2-1	TRBV19	-	-	CAIGGFSEQFF	TGTGCCATAGGCGGGTTTTCTGAGCAGTTCTTC
TRBJ2-1	TRBV28	TRBD2	once	CASSLRTSGPSNEQFF	TGTGCCAGCAGTTTAAGGACTAGCGGACCTAGCAATGAGCAGTTCTTC
TRBJ2-2	TRBV6-1	TRBD1	-	CASSEQTTGAGELFF	TGTGCCAGCAGTGAGCAGACAACAGGGGCCGGGGAGCTGTTTTTT
TRBJ2-3	TRBV25-1	TRBD1	-	CASSSTGGTDTQYF	TGTGCCAGCAGTTCTACAGGGGGCACAGATACGCAGTATTTT
TRBJ1-4	TRBV14	TRBD1	-	CASSSRQGWDKEKLFF	TGTGCCAGCAGCTCTCGACAGGGCTGGGATAAAGAAAAACTGTTTTTT
TRBJ2-2	TRBV6-5	TRBD1	-	CASRVYRGTGELFF	TGTGCCAGCAGAGTTTACAGGGGCACCGGGGAGCTGTTTTTT
TRBJ2-7	TRBV2	TRBD1	-	CASRGQGQKTFYEQYF	TGTGCCAGCAGGGGACAGGGCCAAAAAACATTCTACGAGCAGTACTTC
TRBJ2-7	TRBV25-1	-	-	CASSGPLYEQYF	TGTGCCAGCAGTGGCCCACTTTACGAGCAGTACTTC
TRBJ1-1	TRBV3-1/TRBV3-2	TRBD1	-	CASNRQGGGTEAFF	TGTGCCAGCAACCGACAGGGGGGCGGCACTGAAGCTTTCTTT
TRBJ2-7	TRBV2	-	-	CASSRAAYEQYF	TGTGCCAGCAGCAGGGCCGCCTACGAGCAGTACTTC
TRBJ2-4	TRBV4-2	TRBD1	-	CASSQGDSSNIQYF	TGTGCCAGCAGCCAAGGGGACAGTTCAAACATTCAGTACTTC
TRBJ1-2	TRBV18	TRBD1	-	CASSPPGQGDYTF	TGTGCCAGCTCACCACCGGGACAGGGGGACTACACCTTC
TRBJ1-2	TRBV19	-	-	CASSIEGSGSVGGYTF	TGTGCCAGTAGTATAGAAGGTTCAGGGTCAGTCGGCGGCTACACCTTC
TRBJ2-7	TRBV10-3	TRBD1	once	CAISAGTGSYEQYF	TGTGCCATCAGTGCCGGGACAGGCTCCTACGAGCAGTACTTC
TRBJ2-2	TRBV7-9	-	-	CASSSDSLVTGELFF	TGTGCCAGCAGCTCGGACAGTTTGGTCACCGGGGAGCTGTTTTTT